These 32 T cell receptor beta chains originate from one sample sequenced in a study of CXCR3-negative and CXCR3-positive naive CD8 T cells. UMI-labeled 5' RACE TRB cDNA libraries were prepared from the cells. Reanalyzing the 5' RACE reads, TCRdb keeps one entry per CDR3 protein, without DNA. The table lists about 150,000 distinct CDR3 sequences, with approximately 0.5% in the top ten. Their antigens are not known. Broader study findings: Naive cells that were CXCR3-positive had more hydrophobic TRB CDR3s (compared with CXCR3-negative naive cells).

What was sequenced was naive CXCR3+ CD8+ T cells from blood. The subset denotes: CD45RO-CCR7+CD27+CD95- naive CD8+ T cells expressing CXCR3 (TNR3+). These receptors all come from a human donor in good health. Some clones in this sample may be carry-over from other donors' samples.

The rearrangement links TRBV7-2 to TRBJ1-1; the D gene TCRdb calls, TRBD1, cannot be checked with no DNA. This CDR3 is 13 amino acids long. The V gene's germline CDR1 is SGHTA and CDR2 FQGNSA. This CDR3 reads CASSWGYGTEAFF.

The CDR3 sequence is CASTTGNEQFF. This rearrangement joins TRBV5-1 to TRBJ2-1. Germline CDR1 SGHRS, CDR2 YFSETQ. The CDR3 spans 11 residues.

This sequence joins TRBV14 and TRBJ2-7; as DNA is missing, the TRBD2 call by TCRdb cannot be tested. The CDR3 runs to 16 residues. The germline V gene encodes CDR1 SGHDN and CDR2 FVKESK. The CDR3: CASTPKGLAGVYEQYF.

The chain is built from TRBV15 and TRBJ2-1; TCRdb designates TRBD2, a call that cannot be tested without DNA. The CDR3 covers 14 residues. Germline CDR1 LNHNV, CDR2 YYDKDF (reference sequence). The CDR3 spells CATALQAETNEQFF.

The gene calls are TRBV9 and TRBJ2-2. Per the germline V gene, CDR1 is SGDLS and CDR2 is YYNGEE. This CDR3 has 16 residues. The CDR3 here is CASSVVAVWFPGELFF.

This chain joins TRBV5-6 and TRBJ1-2. CDR1 is SGHDT and CDR2 is YYEEEE in the germline V gene. This CDR3 region has 15 residues. The CDR3 region is CASSSVQMPDYGYTF. The variable domain in full, completed from reference TRBV5-6 and TRBJ1-2, reads DAGVTQSPTHLIKTRGQQVTLRCSPKSGHDTVSWYQQALGQGPQFIFQYYEEEERQRGNFPDRFSGHQFPNYSSELNVNALLLGDSALYLCASSSVQMPDYGYTFGSGTRLTVV.

The chain uses TRBV23-1 and TRBJ2-2; there is no DNA to check the TCRdb D call of TRBD1. Being an ORF, TRBV23-1 has a function that is uncertain. This CDR3 spans 15 amino acids. This CDR3 reads CASSSGQGDTGELFF.

The gene calls are TRBV10-3 and TRBJ2-1; the D call of TRBD1 rests on TCRdb alone, since no DNA is present to check it. The V gene's germline CDR1 is ENHRY and CDR2 SYGVKD. The CDR3 length is 14 residues. The CDR3 spells CATKQDSSYNEQFF.

The V gene is TRBV25-1, the J gene TRBJ2-1; the TCRdb D gene call, TRBD2, has no DNA to confirm it. CDR1 and CDR2 from the germline V gene are MGHDK and SYGVNS. The CDR3 runs to 15 residues. This CDR3 reads CASSPGTSLYNEQFF.

CDR3 in amino acids: CASSLPLGREGQEDTQYF. V usage is TRBV7-9 and J usage is TRBJ2-3; TCRdb names TRBD2, which stays unverified in the absence of DNA. CDR3 length equals 18 residues. Germline V CDR1 and CDR2: SEHNR, FQNEAQ (reference sequence).

This chain connects TRBV7-2 to TRBJ2-1; TCRdb proposes TRBD1, but this gene call is untestable without DNA. Germline lookup yields CDR1 SGHTA and CDR2 FQGNSA. The CDR3 contains 16 residues. CDR3 residues: CASSLSGTGYYNEQFF.

The chain links TRBV4-1 to TRBJ2-3; TCRdb returns TRBD1, unconfirmable since there is no DNA. This CDR3 spans 17 amino acids. Germline V gene data show CDR1 as MGHRA and CDR2 as YSYEKL. The CDR3 protein is CASSVQLQGTNTDTQYF.

V and J are TRBV20-1 and TRBJ2-1; the TCRdb D gene call, TRBD2, has no DNA to confirm it. CDR1 and CDR2 from the germline V gene are DFQATT and SNEGSKA (reference sequence). The length of the CDR3 is 17 residues. The chain's CDR3 is CSASLYGRTPKGNEQFF.

The chain carries TRBV28 and TRBJ2-1; TCRdb's D call, TRBD1, is unchecked because there is no DNA. Per the germline V gene, CDR1 is MDHEN and CDR2 is SYDVKM. The CDR3 extends over 16 amino acids. CDR3 amino acids: CASSLSDRILYNEQFF. Full variable domain (rest looked up from reference TRBV28 and TRBJ2-1): DVKVTQSSRYLVKRTGEKVFLECVQDMDHENMFWYRQDPGLGLRLIYFSYDVKMKEKGDIPEGYSVSREKKERFSLILESASTNQTSMYLCASSLSDRILYNEQFFGPGTRLTVL.

This CDR3 reads CASSYLIPGLAGNTDTQYF. The chain uses TRBV6-6 and TRBJ2-3; no DNA is available, so the TRBD2 call from TCRdb remains unchecked. Germline values: CDR1 MNHNY, CDR2 SVGAGI (reference sequence). CDR3 length: 19 residues.

This chain joins TRBV5-1 and TRBJ2-7; TCRdb proposes TRBD1, but this gene call is untestable without DNA. This CDR3 has 16 amino acids. From germline, CDR1 is SGHRS and CDR2 YFSETQ. CDR3 residues: CASSAIQQGSSYEQYF.

The CDR3 region is CASSQEGAGANQPQHF. The genes are TRBV21-1 and TRBJ1-5; checking the TCRdb D call of TRBD1 is not possible without DNA. TRBV21-1 is termed a pseudogene. The CDR3 covers 16 residues.

This chain uses TRBV29-1 with TRBJ2-3; TCRdb's assignment of TRBD1 cannot be checked, as there is no DNA. CDR3 length: 14 amino acids. Germline CDR1 is SQVTM and CDR2 is ANQGSEA. The CDR3 is CSVFGTGLQDTQYF.

The gene calls are TRBV27 and TRBJ2-1; TCRdb's D call of TRBD1 is untestable without DNA. This CDR3 comprises 15 residues. The germline CDR1 and CDR2 sequences are MNHEY and SMNVEV (reference sequence). CDR3 in amino acids: CASSFPGGVGNEQFF.

The CDR3 reads CASSIGQGASEAFF. The rearrangement links TRBV7-9 to TRBJ1-1; checking the TCRdb D call of TRBD1 is not possible without DNA. CDR1 is SEHNR and CDR2 is FQNEAQ in the germline V gene (reference sequence). The length of the CDR3 is 14 residues. Using reference TRBV7-9 and TRBJ1-1 for the parts outside the CDR3, the full variable domain is DTGVSQNPRHKITKRGQNVTFRCDPISEHNRLYWYRQTLGQGPEFLTYFQNEAQLEKSRLLSDRFSAERPKGSFSTLEIQRTEQGDSAMYLCASSIGQGASEAFFGQGTRLTVV.

The chain couples TRBV2 to TRBJ1-2. The CDR3 sequence is 16 residues long. Germline CDR1 and CDR2: SNHLY and FYNNEI. The CDR3 spells CASRDYDFSPMYGYTF.

The chain is built from TRBV10-3 and TRBJ1-1; with no DNA, the TCRdb D assignment of TRBD1 cannot be verified. The germline gives CDR1 ENHRY, CDR2 SYGVKD. The CDR3 loop spans 14 amino acids. CDR3: CAISDETGGTEAFF.

The gene calls are TRBV12-3 or TRBV12-4 and TRBJ2-7; the D gene TCRdb calls, TRBD2, cannot be checked with no DNA. The length of the CDR3 is 14 residues. The CDR3 loop reads CASRLGLGSYEQYF.

V gene TRBV16 combines with J gene TRBJ2-5; checking the TCRdb D call of TRBD2 is not possible without DNA. CDR3 length equals 19 residues. CDR1 and CDR2 (germline): KGHSY, FQNENV. CDR3 residues: CASSQFPTSLRGYQETQYF.

V is TRBV7-6 and J is TRBJ1-2; without DNA, the TCRdb call of TRBD1 cannot be checked. The germline gives CDR1 SGHVS, CDR2 FNYEAQ. This CDR3 has 15 amino acids. This CDR3 is CASSPGGPLPDGYTF.

The J gene is TRBJ1-1, the V gene TRBV6-2 or TRBV6-3; TCRdb designates TRBD1, a call that cannot be tested without DNA. The CDR3 runs 17 residues. Germline CDR1 reads MNHEY; CDR2 reads SVGEGT. The CDR3 reads CASSYRDRGHSWTEAFF.

This chain joins TRBV29-1 and TRBJ2-7. CDR3 size: 11 residues. Germline CDR1 reads SQVTM; CDR2 reads ANQGSEA. CDR3: CSARSSYEQYF.

The chain couples TRBV7-6 to TRBJ2-3. Germline V lookup: CDR1 SGHVS, CDR2 FNYEAQ. This CDR3 is 12 amino acids long. CDR3 region: CASSRLTDTQYF.

The rearrangement links TRBV7-9 to TRBJ2-1; TCRdb's assignment of TRBD2 cannot be checked, as there is no DNA. The CDR3 totals 16 residues. Germline CDR1 SEHNR, CDR2 FQNEAQ (reference sequence). The CDR3 sequence: CASSHTGLAGHNEQFF. The full variable domain, in which reference TRBV7-9 and TRBJ2-1 provide the parts outside the CDR3, is DTGVSQNPRHKITKRGQNVTFRCDPISEHNRLYWYRQTLGQGPEFLTYFQNEAQLEKSRLLSDRFSAERPKGSFSTLEIQRTEQGDSAMYLCASSHTGLAGHNEQFFGPGTRLTVL.

J is TRBJ1-1 and V is TRBV12-3 or TRBV12-4; TCRdb proposes TRBD1, but this gene call is untestable without DNA. This CDR3 has 15 residues. Here the CDR3 reads CASSYLGGRGTEAFF.

The V call is TRBV4-3, the J call TRBJ1-5. CDR1 and CDR2 (germline): LGHNA, YSLEER. CDR3 size: 15 residues. The CDR3 here is CASSQDLYTNQPRHF.

This chain links TRBV7-9 with TRBJ2-1; there is no DNA to check the TCRdb D call of TRBD2. The CDR3 loop spans 16 amino acids. In germline, CDR1 is SEHNR, CDR2 FQNEAQ (reference sequence). The CDR3 region is CASSLELASLYNEQFF. The whole variable domain, remainder taken from reference TRBV7-9 and TRBJ2-1, is DTGVSQNPRHKITKRGQNVTFRCDPISEHNRLYWYRQTLGQGPEFLTYFQNEAQLEKSRLLSDRFSAERPKGSFSTLEIQRTEQGDSAMYLCASSLELASLYNEQFFGPGTRLTVL.